Listed below are T cell receptor beta chains from one sample, sequenced in a study of CD8 T cells in Susac syndrome. TCRdb independently ran MiXCR on the immunoSEQ multiplex PCR reads; one entry per CDR3 protein. The sample records roughly 400,000 distinct CDR3 sequences, roughly 85% being singletons. Sequencing input: CD8+ T cells from PBMCs. The source of these receptors is a human donor with multiple sclerosis. Each CDR3 is given with its conserved first and last residue. Each record gives: J gene, V gene, CDR3 protein.

J: TRBJ2-5
V: TRBV7-9
CDR3: CASSLWGVDQETQYF

J: TRBJ2-7
V: TRBV25-1
CDR3: CASSENGDRDYEQYF

J: TRBJ1-1
V: TRBV4-1
CDR3: CASSPTPRAEAFF

J: TRBJ1-1
V: TRBV5-5
CDR3: CASSLAPELNTEAFF

J: TRBJ2-1
V: TRBV29-1
CDR3: CSVGDGTYNEQFF

J: TRBJ1-2
V: TRBV6-5
CDR3: CASSYDPVGYGYTF

J: TRBJ1-5
V: TRBV6-1
CDR3: CAGNSGSVDQPQHF

J: TRBJ1-1
V: TRBV4-1
CDR3: CASSPQTGLDTEAFF

J: TRBJ1-1
V: TRBV5-6
CDR3: CASSLYLGQENTEAFF

J: TRBJ2-3
V: TRBV6-5
CDR3: CASSYPGTSGSGADTQYF

J: TRBJ2-2
V: TRBV7-6
CDR3: CASSFEGRDHVDTGELFF

J: TRBJ2-7
V: TRBV4-2
CDR3: CASSQEDGFSYEQYF

J: TRBJ1-1
V: TRBV6-5
CDR3: CASSYSKLGANTEAFF

J: TRBJ2-3
V: TRBV12-3/TRBV12-4
CDR3: CASRRGELGTDTQYF

J: TRBJ2-7
V: TRBV5-4
CDR3: CASSAGPFSYEQYF

J: TRBJ1-4
V: TRBV4-1
CDR3: CASSQEFPTNEKLFF

J: TRBJ2-7
V: TRBV12-3/TRBV12-4
CDR3: CASTDPITGEQYF

J: TRBJ2-2
V: TRBV5-6
CDR3: CASTLGPWNTGELFF

J: TRBJ1-5
V: TRBV28
CDR3: CASSVIDTPNQPQHF

J: TRBJ1-2
V: TRBV27
CDR3: CASSLDGTGDIYGYTF

J: TRBJ2-1
V: TRBV5-1
CDR3: CASSLWDIDSYNEQFF

J: TRBJ1-4
V: TRBV30
CDR3: CAWSQGTAENEKLFF

J: TRBJ1-2
V: TRBV20-1
CDR3: CSALGQGENYGYTF

J: TRBJ1-4
V: TRBV6-6
CDR3: CASTFRAATPEKLFF

J: TRBJ2-3
V: TRBV6-1
CDR3: CASTGAGEGIDTQYF

J: TRBJ2-1
V: TRBV6-5
CDR3: CASSNNEQFF

J: TRBJ2-7
V: TRBV3-1
CDR3: CASSQKSLAYEQYF

J: TRBJ1-5
V: TRBV4-1
CDR3: CASSHLSTGSNQPQHF

J: TRBJ1-2
V: TRBV9
CDR3: CASSVATGWYGYTF

J: TRBJ1-1
V: TRBV4-1
CDR3: CASSQEGQPSTEAFF

J: TRBJ2-7
V: TRBV20-1
CDR3: CSARGREALYEQYF

J: TRBJ2-2
V: TRBV25-1
CDR3: CASSEYFRPETNTGELFF

J: TRBJ1-5
V: TRBV7-9
CDR3: CASSLGGIDQPQHF

J: TRBJ2-3
V: TRBV10-3
CDR3: CAIRAGEDTQYF

J: TRBJ2-7
V: TRBV6-2/TRBV6-3
CDR3: CASSYGITYEQYF

J: TRBJ2-3
V: TRBV5-1
CDR3: CASSLWGSDTDTQYF

J: TRBJ2-2
V: TRBV2
CDR3: CASSVTGGTGELFF

J: TRBJ1-1
V: TRBV5-5
CDR3: CASSPGDRMNTEAFF

J: TRBJ2-1
V: TRBV13
CDR3: CASSDTSGRVYEQFF

J: TRBJ1-1
V: TRBV11-2
CDR3: CASSLPPGRTIGTEAFF

J: TRBJ1-5
V: TRBV28
CDR3: CASSFESSNQPQHF

J: TRBJ2-1
V: TRBV29-1
CDR3: CSVGALQRREFF

J: TRBJ2-7
V: TRBV7-9
CDR3: CASSPIAGDYEQYF

J: TRBJ2-1
V: TRBV6-1
CDR3: CASSAATGTSGRQFF

J: TRBJ2-1
V: TRBV10-3
CDR3: CAINPRGGYNEQFF

J: TRBJ1-2
V: TRBV6-5
CDR3: CASSTGGDYGYTF

J: TRBJ2-1
V: TRBV27
CDR3: CASGGQGSYNEQFF

J: TRBJ2-1
V: TRBV20-1
CDR3: CSAFGQLSPSYNEQFF

J: TRBJ2-1
V: TRBV20-1
CDR3: CSAREIGLAYNEQFF

J: TRBJ2-7
V: TRBV3-1
CDR3: CASSQAGGGLGRSYEQYF

J: TRBJ1-2
V: TRBV18
CDR3: CASSQFDRDVYGYTF